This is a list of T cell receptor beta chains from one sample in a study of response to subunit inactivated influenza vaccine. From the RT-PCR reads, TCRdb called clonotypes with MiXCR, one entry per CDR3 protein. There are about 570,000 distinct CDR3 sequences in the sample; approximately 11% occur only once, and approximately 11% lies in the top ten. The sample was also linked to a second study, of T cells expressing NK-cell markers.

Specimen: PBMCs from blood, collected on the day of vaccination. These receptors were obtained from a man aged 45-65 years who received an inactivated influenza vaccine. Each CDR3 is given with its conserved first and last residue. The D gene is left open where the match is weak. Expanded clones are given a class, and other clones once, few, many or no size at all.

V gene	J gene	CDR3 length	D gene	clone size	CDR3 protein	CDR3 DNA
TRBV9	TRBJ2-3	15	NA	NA	CASSAGQPSTDTQYF	TGTGCCAGCAGCGCTGGACAGCCAAGCACAGATACGCAGTATTTT
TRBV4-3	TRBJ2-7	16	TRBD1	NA	CASSQGVQGAVYEQYF	TGCGCCAGCAGCCAAGGGGTGCAGGGGGCGGTGTACGAGCAGTACTTC
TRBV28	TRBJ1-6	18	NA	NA	CASSRYYRDGSYNSPLHF	TGTGCCAGCAGTAGATATTACAGGGATGGCTCCTATAATTCACCCCTCCACTTT
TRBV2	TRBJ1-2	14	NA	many	CASSDRGQSYGYTF	TGTGCCAGCAGTGATAGGGGACAAAGCTATGGCTACACCTTC
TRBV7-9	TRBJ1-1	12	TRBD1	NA	CVSDQGGTEAFF	TGTGTCAGCGACCAGGGGGGCACTGAAGCTTTCTTT
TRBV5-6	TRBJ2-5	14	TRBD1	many	CASSSTGNQETQYF	TGTGCCAGCAGCTCGACAGGGAATCAAGAGACCCAGTACTTC
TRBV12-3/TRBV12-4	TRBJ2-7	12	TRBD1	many	CASREQGVEQYF	TGTGCCAGCAGAGAACAGGGGGTCGAGCAGTACTTC
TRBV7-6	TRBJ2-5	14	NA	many	CASSLARREETQYF	TGTGCCAGCAGCTTAGCGAGGAGGGAAGAGACCCAGTACTTC
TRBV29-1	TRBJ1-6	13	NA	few	CSVQIEVDSPLHF	TGCAGCGTCCAGATCGAGGTAGACTCACCCCTCCACTTT
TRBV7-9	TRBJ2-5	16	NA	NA	CASSLIESWGEETQYF	TGTGCCAGCAGCTTAATCGAGTCCTGGGGGGAAGAGACCCAGTACTTC